The T cell receptor (beta chain) described here comes from a study of T cell responses to AZD1222 COVID-19 vaccine. Some clones are missing from TCRdb's copy, which holds only in-frame ones; the method was immunoSEQ multiplex PCR. The table includes approximately 150,000 clones, 90% detected once. Germline V gene lookup returns CDR1 ENHRY and CDR2 SYGVKD. CDR3 size: 12 residues. Trimming shortened V by 11 bases and J by 5 bases, and 16 bases separated the two germline ends. As to this clone: Its specificity is unknown.

Findings and limits, study-wide: With two AZD1222 doses given, Spike-specific TCR breadth and depth both rose. Spike as a whole was targeted by vaccine-associated CD4 TCRs, dominant at 160-218 and 743-854. Unmutated regions of variants are reportedly targeted by nearly half of spike-specific TCRs.

This specimen consisted of peripheral blood, obtained 28 days after the second AZD1222 dose. This chain uses TRBV10-3 with TRBJ2-7; tentatively, D is TRBD1 (6 bases). This receptor was taken from an adult who received the AZD1222 COVID-19 vaccine. Here the CDR3 DNA reads TGTGCCGCGACCTCAGGGGAAAACGAGCAGTACTTC. It codes for CAATSGENEQYF.